Listed below are T cell receptor beta chains from one sample, sequenced in a study of technical replicates of blood from a few donors. The method was immunoSEQ multiplex PCR; TCRdb's version includes in-frame clones alone and lacks a portion of them. The data show 55,000 to 80,000 clones, just over 90% seen once. The specimen was T cells isolated from PBMCs. These receptors originate from a human donor in good health. Each CDR3 is given with its conserved first and last residue. The order of the fields is D gene, J gene, V gene, clone size, CDR3 protein, CDR3 DNA. D genes are given only for firm matches. Clone size is not always given. Where it is, it says once, few, many or a class for expanded clones.

NA	TRBJ2-3	TRBV7-6	NA	CASSLGGGQGTADTQYF	TGTGCCAGCAGCTTAGGGGGAGGGCAGGGGACTGCGGATACGCAGTATTTT
NA	TRBJ2-1	TRBV25-1	NA	CASSDQTGRANEQFF	TGTGCCAGCAGTGACCAGACAGGCCGGGCAAATGAGCAGTTCTTC
TRBD1	TRBJ1-1	TRBV7-6	NA	CASSPRQGTEAFF	TGTGCCAGCAGCCCCAGACAGGGTACTGAAGCTTTCTTT
TRBD2	TRBJ2-5	TRBV5-6	NA	CASSSRGTSVFGETQYF	TGTGCCAGCAGCTCGAGGGGGACTAGCGTTTTCGGAGAGACCCAGTACTTC
NA	TRBJ2-2	TRBV7-9	NA	CASSLGSAGELFF	TGTGCCAGCAGCTTAGGGTCGGCCGGGGAGCTGTTTTTT
NA	TRBJ1-3	TRBV5-4	few	CASSLAAGNTIYF	TGTGCCAGCAGCTTGGCGGCTGGAAACACCATATATTTT
TRBD1	TRBJ1-2	TRBV6-5	NA	CASRFRGDGYTF	TGTGCCAGCAGGTTCAGGGGGGATGGCTACACCTTC
NA	TRBJ1-2	TRBV28	NA	CASSFTNRAVGYGYTF	TGTGCCAGCAGTTTCACGAACAGGGCCGTGGGCTATGGCTACACCTTC
NA	TRBJ2-2	TRBV2	NA	CASTSYPNTGELFF	TGTGCCAGCACGAGCTACCCGAACACCGGGGAGCTGTTTTTT
TRBD1	TRBJ1-2	TRBV5-1	once	CASSWAPPGQGVYGYTF	TGCGCCAGCAGCTGGGCCCCCCCGGGACAGGGGGTCTATGGCTACACCTTC
TRBD2	TRBJ2-7	TRBV7-9	NA	CASSGGRVSGTYEQYF	TGTGCCAGCAGCGGGGGGCGGGTTAGCGGGACCTACGAGCAGTACTTC
NA	TRBJ2-2	TRBV6-5	NA	CASSPEAPITGELFF	TGTGCCAGCAGCCCCGAGGCCCCCATTACCGGGGAGCTGTTTTTT
TRBD2	TRBJ2-1	TRBV18	NA	CASSAGLAGVTEQFF	TGTGCCAGCTCAGCGGGACTAGCGGGAGTGACTGAGCAGTTCTTC
TRBD1	TRBJ1-5	TRBV11-1	once	CASSRDRDQPQHF	TGTGCCAGCAGCCGGGACAGGGATCAGCCCCAGCATTTT
NA	TRBJ2-7	TRBV14	NA	CASSQPYYEQYF	TGTGCCAGCAGCCAACCGTACTACGAGCAGTACTTC
NA	TRBJ1-2	TRBV5-1	NA	CASRPGQPQSTNYGYTF	TGCGCCAGCAGGCCAGGACAGCCGCAATCAACGAACTATGGCTACACCTTC
NA	TRBJ2-1	TRBV2	NA	CASIALVGPREQFF	TGTGCCAGCATTGCCCTGGTGGGCCCCAGGGAGCAGTTCTTC
NA	TRBJ2-7	TRBV6-5	once	CASRARELSYEQYF	TGTGCCAGCAGGGCCAGGGAATTGAGCTACGAGCAGTACTTC
NA	TRBJ1-5	TRBV27	NA	CASSGLGNQPQHF	TGTGCCAGCAGTGGACTTGGGAATCAGCCCCAGCATTTT
NA	TRBJ2-1	TRBV5-4	NA	CASSLPRDNEQFF	TGTGCCAGCAGCTTACCTCGGGACAATGAGCAGTTCTTC
TRBD1	TRBJ2-7	TRBV5-1	NA	CASSSGQGSTEQYF	TGCGCCAGCAGCTCCGGACAGGGGTCGACCGAGCAGTACTTC
NA	TRBJ1-1	TRBV27	NA	CASSLSYEGNTEAFF	TGTGCCAGCAGTTTATCGTACGAGGGTAACACTGAAGCTTTCTTT
TRBD1	TRBJ2-6	TRBV30	NA	CACPGRGPGANVLTF	TGTGCCTGCCCAGGTAGGGGGCCCGGGGCCAACGTCCTGACTTTC
TRBD2	TRBJ2-5	TRBV28	NA	CASSLNPPMAGGVETQYF	TGTGCCAGCAGTTTAAACCCACCTATGGCGGGAGGGGTAGAGACCCAGTACTTC
NA	TRBJ1-5	TRBV12-5	NA	CASGLSTGNQPQHF	TGTGCTAGTGGTTTATCGACAGGTAACCAGCCCCAGCATTTT
NA	TRBJ2-7	TRBV5-1	NA	CASSFVSGERYEQYF	TGCGCCAGCAGCTTCGTTTCAGGGGAGCGCTACGAGCAGTACTTC
TRBD1	TRBJ1-2	TRBV7-9	NA	CASNVNRGGYTF	TGTGCCAGCAACGTCAACAGGGGTGGCTACACCTTC
NA	TRBJ2-2	TRBV6-4	NA	CASSPSLVETGELFF	TGTGCCAGCAGTCCTAGCCTAGTGGAGACCGGGGAGCTGTTTTTT
NA	TRBJ2-1	TRBV18	NA	CASSPRRPQNNEQFF	TGTGCCAGCTCACCAAGGAGGCCCCAAAACAATGAGCAGTTCTTC
TRBD2	TRBJ2-7	TRBV4-1	NA	CASSVAGVPEQYF	TGCGCCAGCAGCGTTGCGGGAGTGCCCGAGCAGTACTTC
NA	TRBJ2-7	TRBV11-3	NA	CASSSFSYHRTYEQYF	TGTGCCAGCAGCTCCTTCTCCTATCACAGGACCTACGAGCAGTACTTC
NA	TRBJ1-6	TRBV6-5	NA	CASSYLGGSLHF	TGTGCCAGCAGTTACCTGGGAGGCTCCCTCCACTTT
NA	TRBJ1-1	TRBV6-1	NA	CASSEDIDEAFF	TGTGCCAGCAGCGAAGACATCGATGAAGCTTTCTTT
NA	TRBJ1-5	TRBV28	NA	CASSRWPGDSNQPQHF	TGTGCCAGCAGTCGCTGGCCAGGGGATAGCAATCAGCCCCAGCATTTT
NA	TRBJ2-3	TRBV4-2	NA	CASSQEVPIASSTDTQYF	TGTGCCAGCAGCCAAGAGGTCCCTATTGCGTCTAGCACAGATACGCAGTATTTT
NA	TRBJ1-2	TRBV6-5	NA	CASSYGQTGYTF	TGTGCCAGCAGTTACGGGCAGACTGGCTACACCTTC
NA	TRBJ2-1	TRBV5-1	NA	CASTSGGPPINYNEQFF	TGCGCCAGCACCTCGGGGGGCCCTCCAATAAACTACAATGAGCAGTTCTTC
TRBD1	TRBJ2-1	TRBV5-1	NA	CASSTWTGGSYNEQFF	TGCGCCAGCAGCACCTGGACAGGGGGCTCCTACAATGAGCAGTTCTTC
TRBD1	TRBJ1-2	TRBV30	once	CAWWTGFSGYTF	TGTGCCTGGTGGACAGGGTTCTCTGGCTACACCTTC
TRBD1	TRBJ2-7	TRBV2	once	CASSEAATGGEQYF	TGTGCCAGCAGTGAAGCGGCCACAGGGGGCGAGCAGTACTTC
NA	TRBJ2-1	TRBV21-1	NA	CASSSKYNSPTYNEQFF	TGTGCCAGCAGCAGCAAATATAACAGCCCTACCTACAATGAGCAGTTCTTC
NA	TRBJ2-1	TRBV5-1	NA	CASSLAGSGLYNEQFF	TGCGCCAGCAGCTTGGCCGGGTCGGGATTGTACAATGAGCAGTTCTTC
NA	TRBJ1-1	TRBV10-3	NA	CAISGEPNTEAFF	TGTGCCATCAGTGGAGAACCGAACACTGAAGCTTTCTTT
NA	TRBJ2-7	TRBV30	NA	CAWSDPGHLNEQYF	TGTGCCTGGAGTGACCCGGGACATCTCAACGAGCAGTACTTC
NA	TRBJ2-1	TRBV28	NA	CASRRLQDNNEQFF	TGTGCCAGCAGGCGCCTCCAAGACAACAATGAGCAGTTCTTC